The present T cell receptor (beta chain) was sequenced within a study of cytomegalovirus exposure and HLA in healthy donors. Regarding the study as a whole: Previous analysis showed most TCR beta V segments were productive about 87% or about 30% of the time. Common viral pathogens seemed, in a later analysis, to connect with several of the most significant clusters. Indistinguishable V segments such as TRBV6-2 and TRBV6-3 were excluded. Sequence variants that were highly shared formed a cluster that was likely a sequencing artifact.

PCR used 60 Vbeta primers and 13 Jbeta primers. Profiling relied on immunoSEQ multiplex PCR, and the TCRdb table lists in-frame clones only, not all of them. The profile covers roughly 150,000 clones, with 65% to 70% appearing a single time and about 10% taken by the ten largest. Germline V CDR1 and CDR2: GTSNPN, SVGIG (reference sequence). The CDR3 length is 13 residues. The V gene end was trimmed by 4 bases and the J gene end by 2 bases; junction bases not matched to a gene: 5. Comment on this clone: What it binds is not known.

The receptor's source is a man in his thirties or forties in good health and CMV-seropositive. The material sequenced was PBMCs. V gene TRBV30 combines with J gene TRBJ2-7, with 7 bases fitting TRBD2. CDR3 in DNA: TGTGCCTGGAATTGGGGACTACCCTACGAGCAGTACTTC. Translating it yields CAWNWGLPYEQYF.